This T cell receptor (beta chain) was identified in a study of T cells in Graves' hyperthyroidism and ophthalmopathy. The CDR3 regions of TCR beta were amplified from RNA transcripts. First-round RT-PCR with HTBI primers amplified the TCR CDR3 region. Using its own MiXCR run on the multiplex PCR reads, TCRdb lists one record per CDR3 protein. The sample has around 690,000 distinct CDR3 sequences, about 20% seen once. This clonotype was picked up a small number of times. Germline V lookup: CDR1 MGHRA, CDR2 YSYEKL. V was pared by 4 bases and J by 1 base, with 4 bases of the junction left unmatched. The length of the CDR3 is 16 residues.

Material: blood. This sequence was found in a man between 25 and 39 years old with Graves' ophthalmopathy. The chain carries TRBV4-1 and TRBJ2-5; 12 bases are shared with TRBD2. CDR3 DNA sequence: TGCGCCAGCAGCCCCGGACTAGCGGGATTCCAAGAGACCCAGTACTTC. It codes for CASSPGLAGFQETQYF.